The present TCR beta chain was sequenced within a study of cytomegalovirus exposure and HLA in healthy donors. The germline V gene encodes CDR1 SGHDT and CDR2 YYEEEE. After removal of 5 bases from V and 2 bases from J, the junction contained 12 bases not matched to a gene. This CDR3 spans 17 amino acids. PCR was performed using 60 Vbeta and 13 Jbeta primers. Data came from immunoSEQ multiplex PCR; TCRdb stores just in-frame clones and leaves some out. The table includes more than 95,000 clones, roughly 81% detected once. The clonotype comes from a young woman in good health and CMV-seronegative. Sample: PBMCs. This chain uses TRBV5-6 with TRBJ2-3; 9 bases line up with TRBD2. CDR3 region: CASRRGVAGVSTDTQYF. The DNA for the CDR3 is TGTGCCAGCAGAAGGGGTGTAGCGGGAGTTTCCACAGATACGCAGTATTTT.